This T cell receptor (beta chain) was observed in a study of post-analysis software for immune sequencing data. Comments on this clonotype: Its antigen is unknown.

Unique molecular identifiers tagged the TCR beta cDNA libraries. TCRdb ran MiXCR on the PCR reads and lists one entry per CDR3 protein. The sample has hundreds of thousands of distinct CDR3 sequences; around 47% are singletons. Study-level results: Batch-mates among the samples co-clustered strongly by F measure. Included in a set of about 5 TRBV segments more frequent in patients than controls were TRBV5-6, TRBV5-1 and TRBV20-1.

Per the germline V gene, CDR1 is SEHNR and CDR2 is FQNEAQ (reference sequence). This CDR3 has 16 residues. The sequence derives from a girl aged 5 to 17 with multiple sclerosis. Sequencing was performed on blood. The chain combines TRBV7-9 with TRBJ2-5, with 11 bases lining up with TRBD1. The J call may be in error: the DNA end matches TRBJ2-7 better. In DNA, the CDR3 is TGTGCCAGCAGCCCTTTTTCGGACAGGGGGCGTTACGAGCAGTACTTC. It codes for CASSPFSDRGRYEQYF.